A single TCR beta chain is shown here with its context. Its antigen remains unknown. Treatment in this sample: oral pan-JAK inhibitor, 5-10 mg twice daily. The germline V and J ends were trimmed by 3 bases and 1 base, with 11 bases remaining between them. The CDR3 covers 15 residues. CDR1 and CDR2 from the germline V gene are LNHNV and YYDKDF (reference sequence). Extracted RNA was reverse transcribed into cDNA, the sequencing template. TCRdb keeps only in-frame clones here, not all; method: immunoSEQ multiplex PCR. The table records 140,000 to 150,000 clones, 45% to 60% of them present only once. The sample comes from a study of CD8+ T cells in alopecia areata. Study outcomes and limitations: Researchers report lesional scalp, most notably alopecia totalis/universalis, outstripped normal scalp in clonality. Administration of tofacitinib significantly diminished scalp clonality and expanded CD8+ clones within the top 100.

The chain couples TRBV15 to TRBJ2-3; D is undetermined. This TCR derives from a human donor with alopecia areata. Sequencing used CD8+ T cells sorted from blood, obtained at week 4, from a patient treated with tofacitinib. CDR3 in DNA: TGTGCCACCAGCAGGCTTCGTGGGGGCACAGATACGCAGTATTTT. Residues: CATSRLRGGTDTQYF.